This T cell receptor (beta chain) was captured in a study of neurological immune-mediated disorders. Overall study findings and caveats: TCR-beta repertoires seemed private in all groups, with no expanded CDR3 amino acid sequences shared. Levels of TCR clonal expansion peaked in HTLV-1-associated myelopathy and reached their lowest in multiple sclerosis, under those of healthy controls.

Template-switch 5'RACE cDNA synthesis added a 10-nucleotide unique molecular identifier. In each sequencing run, over 180 million TCR-beta sequences were generated from 15-18 subjects. Each CDR3 protein is one row after TCRdb ran MiXCR on the 5' RACE reads. This table holds 35,000 or so distinct CDR3 sequences, 10% found once. The germline V and J ends were trimmed by 6 bases and 6 bases, with 17 bases remaining between them. The CDR3 covers 15 residues. This clonotype was seen at least ten times. Its antigen is still unknown. Sequencing was performed on PBMCs. This receptor was obtained from a woman aged 25 to 45 with HTLV-1-associated myelopathy (HAM/TSP). This chain links TRBV12-3 or TRBV12-4 with TRBJ2-2, with D maybe TRBD1 (6 bases). This chain's CDR3 is CASRTDSLRAGELFF. DNA of the CDR3: TGTGCCAGCAGAACGGACAGTCTGCGGGCCGGGGAGCTGTTTTTT.